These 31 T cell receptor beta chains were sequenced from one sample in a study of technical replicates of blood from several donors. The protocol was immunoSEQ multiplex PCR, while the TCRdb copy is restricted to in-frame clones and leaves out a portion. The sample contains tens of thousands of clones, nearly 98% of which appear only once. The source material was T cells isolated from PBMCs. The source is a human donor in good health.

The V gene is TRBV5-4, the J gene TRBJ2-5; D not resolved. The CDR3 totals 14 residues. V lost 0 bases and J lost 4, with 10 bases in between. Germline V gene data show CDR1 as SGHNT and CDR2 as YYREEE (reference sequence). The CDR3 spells CASSLAVSGETQYF. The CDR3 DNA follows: TGTGCCAGCAGCTTGGCGGTGTCGGGAGAGACCCAGTACTTC.

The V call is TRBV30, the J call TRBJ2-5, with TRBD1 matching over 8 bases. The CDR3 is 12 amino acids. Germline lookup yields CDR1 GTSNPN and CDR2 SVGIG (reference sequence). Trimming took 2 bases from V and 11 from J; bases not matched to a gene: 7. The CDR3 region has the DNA TGTGCCTGGAGTTCCCTGGACAGGGAGCAGTACTTC. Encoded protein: CAWSSLDREQYF.

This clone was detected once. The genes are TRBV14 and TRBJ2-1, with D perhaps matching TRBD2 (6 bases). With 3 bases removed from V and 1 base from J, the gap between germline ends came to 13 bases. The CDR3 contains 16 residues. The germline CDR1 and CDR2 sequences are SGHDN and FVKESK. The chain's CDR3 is CASSQPGLKSYNEQFF. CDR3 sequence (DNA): TGTGCCAGCAGCCAGCCGGGACTTAAATCCTACAATGAGCAGTTCTTC.

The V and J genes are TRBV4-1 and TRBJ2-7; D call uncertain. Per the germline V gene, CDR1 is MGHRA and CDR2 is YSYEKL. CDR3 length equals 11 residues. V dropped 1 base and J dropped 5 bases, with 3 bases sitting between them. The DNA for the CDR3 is TGCGCCAGCAGCCAAGCGGACGAGCAGTACTTC. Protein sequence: CASSQADEQYF.

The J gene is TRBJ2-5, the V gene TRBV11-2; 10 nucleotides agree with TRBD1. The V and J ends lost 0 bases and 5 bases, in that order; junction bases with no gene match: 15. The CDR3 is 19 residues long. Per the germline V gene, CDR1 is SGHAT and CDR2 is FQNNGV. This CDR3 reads CASSLDRWTGGFLRETQYF. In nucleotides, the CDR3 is TGTGCCAGCAGCTTAGATCGGTGGACAGGGGGGTTCTTGAGGGAGACCCAGTACTTC.

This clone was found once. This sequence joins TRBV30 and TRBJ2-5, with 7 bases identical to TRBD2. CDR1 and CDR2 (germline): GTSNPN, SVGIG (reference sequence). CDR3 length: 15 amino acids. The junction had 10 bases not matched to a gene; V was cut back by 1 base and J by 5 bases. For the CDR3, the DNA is TGTGCCTGGAGTGCAGGACTAGTAGGGGTCGAGACCCAGTACTTC. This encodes CAWSAGLVGVETQYF.

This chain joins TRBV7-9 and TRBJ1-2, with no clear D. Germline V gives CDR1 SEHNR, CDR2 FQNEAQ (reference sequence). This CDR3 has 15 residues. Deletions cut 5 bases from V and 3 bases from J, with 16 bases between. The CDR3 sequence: CASSVTSVEHYGYTF. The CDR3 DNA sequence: TGTGCCAGCAGCGTGACTTCTGTGGAGCACTATGGCTACACCTTC.

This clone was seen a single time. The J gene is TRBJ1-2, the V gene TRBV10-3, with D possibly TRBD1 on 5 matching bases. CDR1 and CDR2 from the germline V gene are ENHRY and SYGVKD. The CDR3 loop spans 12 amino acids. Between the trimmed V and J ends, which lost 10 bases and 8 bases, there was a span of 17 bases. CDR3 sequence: CATLRDYEGYTF. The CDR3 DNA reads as TGTGCCACCCTCCGGGACTACGAGGGCTACACCTTC.

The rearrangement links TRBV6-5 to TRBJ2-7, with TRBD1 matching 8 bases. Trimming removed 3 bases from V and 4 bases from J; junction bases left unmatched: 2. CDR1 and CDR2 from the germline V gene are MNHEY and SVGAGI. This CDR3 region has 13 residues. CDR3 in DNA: TGTGCCAGCAGTTATGACAGGGGATACGAGCAGTACTTC. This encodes CASSYDRGYEQYF.

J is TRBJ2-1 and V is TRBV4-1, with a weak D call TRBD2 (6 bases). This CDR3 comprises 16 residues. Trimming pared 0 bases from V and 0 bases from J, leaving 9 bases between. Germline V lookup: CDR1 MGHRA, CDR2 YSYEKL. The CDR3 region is CASSQDWRGSYNEQFF. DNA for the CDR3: TGCGCCAGCAGCCAAGATTGGCGGGGCTCCTACAATGAGCAGTTCTTC.

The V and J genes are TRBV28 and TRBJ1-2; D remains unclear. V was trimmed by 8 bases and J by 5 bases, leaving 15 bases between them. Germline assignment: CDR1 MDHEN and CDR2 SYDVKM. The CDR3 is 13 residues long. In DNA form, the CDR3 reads TGTGCCAGCGTCCCCCCCGGTTATTATGGCTACACCTTC. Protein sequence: CASVPPGYYGYTF.

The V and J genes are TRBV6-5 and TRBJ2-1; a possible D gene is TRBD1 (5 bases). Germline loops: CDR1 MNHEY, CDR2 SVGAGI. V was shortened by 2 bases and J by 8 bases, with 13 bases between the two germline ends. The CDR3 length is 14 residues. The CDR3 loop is CASSYRVGDYEQFF. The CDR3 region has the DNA TGTGCCAGCAGTTACAGGGTAGGGGATTATGAGCAGTTCTTC.

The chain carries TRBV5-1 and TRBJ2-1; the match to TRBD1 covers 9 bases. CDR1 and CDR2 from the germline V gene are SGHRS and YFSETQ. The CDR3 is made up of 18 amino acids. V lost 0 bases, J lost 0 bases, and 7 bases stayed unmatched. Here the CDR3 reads CASSLVFTGGTSYNEQFF. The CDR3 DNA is TGCGCCAGCAGCTTGGTATTCACAGGGGGCACCTCCTACAATGAGCAGTTCTTC.

In DNA form, the CDR3 reads TGTGCCAGCAGCTTAGCATTCGGGAGAGGGTCATGGGCTGAAGCTTTCTTT. Protein product: CASSLAFGRGSWAEAFF. This chain links TRBV7-9 with TRBJ1-1; no firm D call. The CDR3 extends over 17 amino acids. CDR1 is SEHNR, CDR2 FQNEAQ, per germline (reference sequence). The V end lost 0 bases, the J end lost 6 bases, and 20 bases lay between the germline ends.

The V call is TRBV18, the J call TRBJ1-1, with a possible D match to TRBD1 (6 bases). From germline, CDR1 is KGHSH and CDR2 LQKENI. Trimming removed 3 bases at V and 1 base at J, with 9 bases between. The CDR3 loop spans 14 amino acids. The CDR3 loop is CASSPTGTNTEAFF. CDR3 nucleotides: TGTGCCAGCTCACCCACAGGGACGAACACTGAAGCTTTCTTT.

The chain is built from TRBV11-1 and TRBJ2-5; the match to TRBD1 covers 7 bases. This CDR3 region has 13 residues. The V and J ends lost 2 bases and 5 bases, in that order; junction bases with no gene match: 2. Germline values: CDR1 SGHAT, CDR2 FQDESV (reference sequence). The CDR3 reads CASSLRGPETQYF. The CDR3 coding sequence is TGTGCCAGCAGCTTAAGGGGGCCGGAGACCCAGTACTTC.

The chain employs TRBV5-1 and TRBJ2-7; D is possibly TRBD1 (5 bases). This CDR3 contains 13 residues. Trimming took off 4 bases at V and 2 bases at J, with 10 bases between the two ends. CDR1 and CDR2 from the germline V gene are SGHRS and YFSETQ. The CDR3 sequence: CASSQGQAYEQYF. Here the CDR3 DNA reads TGCGCCAGCAGCCAAGGACAAGCCTACGAGCAGTACTTC.

The DNA for the CDR3 is TGTGCCAGCAGCCCGCTAGCGGGAGCGAGGAATGAGCAGTTCTTC. It specifies CASSPLAGARNEQFF. The chain combines TRBV13 with TRBJ2-1, with TRBD2 identical over 10 bases. V gave up 5 bases and J gave up 7 bases; unmatched junction bases: 8. This CDR3 is built from 15 residues. Per germline, CDR1 PRHDT and CDR2 FYEKMQ (reference sequence).

The CDR3 protein is CASSLGGQLAFTGELFF. The DNA for the CDR3 is TGTGCCAGCAGCTTGGGTGGACAGCTTGCTTTCACCGGGGAGCTGTTTTTT. The genes are TRBV5-4 and TRBJ2-2; possibly TRBD1 for D (6 bases). V gave up 0 bases and J gave up 4 bases, with 16 bases separating them. Germline assignment: CDR1 SGHNT and CDR2 YYREEE (reference sequence). This CDR3 has 17 amino acids.

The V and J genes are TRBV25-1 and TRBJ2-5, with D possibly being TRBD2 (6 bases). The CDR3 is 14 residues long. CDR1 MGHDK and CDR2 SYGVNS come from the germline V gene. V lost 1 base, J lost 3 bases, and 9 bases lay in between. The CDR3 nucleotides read TGTGCCAGCAGTGAATCGACGGGAGAAGAGACCCAGTACTTC. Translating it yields CASSESTGEETQYF.

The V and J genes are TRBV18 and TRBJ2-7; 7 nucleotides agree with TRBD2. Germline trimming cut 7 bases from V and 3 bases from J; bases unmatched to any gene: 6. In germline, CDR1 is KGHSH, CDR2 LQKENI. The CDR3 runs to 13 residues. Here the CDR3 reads CASLSGTNYEQYF. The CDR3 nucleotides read TGTGCCAGCTTATCCGGGACTAACTACGAGCAGTACTTC.

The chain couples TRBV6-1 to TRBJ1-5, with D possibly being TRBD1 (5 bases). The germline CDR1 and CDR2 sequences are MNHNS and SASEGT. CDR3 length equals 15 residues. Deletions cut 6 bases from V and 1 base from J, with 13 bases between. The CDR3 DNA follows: TGTGCCAGCAGCATAGGTCGACAGAGCAATCAGCCCCAGCATTTT. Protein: CASSIGRQSNQPQHF.

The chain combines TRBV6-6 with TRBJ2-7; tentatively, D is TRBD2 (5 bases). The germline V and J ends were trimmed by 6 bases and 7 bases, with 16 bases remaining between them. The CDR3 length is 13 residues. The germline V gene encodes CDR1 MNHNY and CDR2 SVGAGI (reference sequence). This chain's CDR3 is CASRSLFGSEQYF. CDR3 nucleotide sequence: TGTGCCAGCAGATCCTTGTTTGGGAGTGAGCAGTACTTC.

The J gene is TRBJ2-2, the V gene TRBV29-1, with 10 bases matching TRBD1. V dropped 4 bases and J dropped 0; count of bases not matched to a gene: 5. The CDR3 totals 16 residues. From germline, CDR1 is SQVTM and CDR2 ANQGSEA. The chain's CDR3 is CSVGGQGGANTGELFF. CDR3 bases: TGCAGCGTTGGCGGACAGGGGGGCGCGAACACCGGGGAGCTGTTTTTT.

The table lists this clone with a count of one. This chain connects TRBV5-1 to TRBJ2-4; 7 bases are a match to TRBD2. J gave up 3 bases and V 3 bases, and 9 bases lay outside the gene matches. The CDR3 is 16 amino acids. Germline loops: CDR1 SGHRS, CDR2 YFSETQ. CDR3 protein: CASSWEGGSSKNIQYF. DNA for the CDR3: TGCGCCAGCAGCTGGGAGGGTGGTTCGAGCAAAAACATTCAGTACTTC.

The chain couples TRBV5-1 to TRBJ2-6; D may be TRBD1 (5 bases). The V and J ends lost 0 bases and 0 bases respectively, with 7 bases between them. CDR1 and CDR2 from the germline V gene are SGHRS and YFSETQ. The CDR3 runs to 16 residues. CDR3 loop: CASSLGQYSGANVLTF. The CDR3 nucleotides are TGCGCCAGCAGCTTGGGACAGTACTCTGGGGCCAACGTCCTGACTTTC.

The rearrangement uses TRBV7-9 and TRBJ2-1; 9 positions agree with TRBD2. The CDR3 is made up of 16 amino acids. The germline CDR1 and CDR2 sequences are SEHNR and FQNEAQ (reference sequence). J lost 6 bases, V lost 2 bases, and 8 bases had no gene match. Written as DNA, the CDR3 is TGTGCCAGCAGCTTAAAGGTAGCGGGAGAGGGCAATGAGCAGTTCTTC. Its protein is CASSLKVAGEGNEQFF.

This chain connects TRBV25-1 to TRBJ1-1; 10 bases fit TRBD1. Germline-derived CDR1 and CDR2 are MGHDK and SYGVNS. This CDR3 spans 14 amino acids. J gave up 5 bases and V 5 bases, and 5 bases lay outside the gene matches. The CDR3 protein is CASSSGTGATEAFF. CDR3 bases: TGTGCCAGCAGTTCCGGGACAGGGGCAACTGAAGCTTTCTTT.

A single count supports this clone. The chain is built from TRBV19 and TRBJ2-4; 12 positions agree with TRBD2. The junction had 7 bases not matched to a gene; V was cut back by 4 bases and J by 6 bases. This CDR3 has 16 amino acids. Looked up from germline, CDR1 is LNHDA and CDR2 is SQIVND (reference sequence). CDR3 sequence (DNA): TGTGCCAGTAGTACCTACATACTAGCGGGGGGAAACATTCAGTACTTC. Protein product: CASSTYILAGGNIQYF.

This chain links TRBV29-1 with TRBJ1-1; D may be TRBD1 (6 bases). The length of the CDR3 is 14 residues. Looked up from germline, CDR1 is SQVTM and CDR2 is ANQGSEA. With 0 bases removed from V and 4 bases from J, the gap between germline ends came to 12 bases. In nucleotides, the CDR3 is TGCAGCGTTGAAGACAGGCCAGGGGCCACTGAAGCTTTCTTT. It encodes CSVEDRPGATEAFF.

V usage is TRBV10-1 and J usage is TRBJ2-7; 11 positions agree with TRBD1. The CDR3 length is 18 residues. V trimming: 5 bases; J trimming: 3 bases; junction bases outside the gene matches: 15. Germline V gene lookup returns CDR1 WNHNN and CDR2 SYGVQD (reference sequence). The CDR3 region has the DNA TGCGCCAGCAGTCTGGACAGGGGGCATCCACAAAACCGCTACGAGCAGTACTTC. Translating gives CASSLDRGHPQNRYEQYF.